The TCR beta chain described here comes from a study of shared clonotypes between healthy human individuals. Whole-study findings and limits: Researchers found naive subsets generally carried larger estimated richness than memory subsets.

Sequenced by immunoSEQ multiplex PCR; TCRdb stores in-frame clones only, minus some. Here the sample spans millions of clones, approximately 92% being singletons. Details on this clone: Its antigen is undetermined. Additional DNA sequences in this sample encode the identical CDR3.

A split of CD4+ cells into CD45RA+ naive and CD45RA-negative memory subsets was performed. The sample consisted of naive CD4+ T cells sorted from blood. Indicated subset: CD45RA+ positively selected. This clonotype was sampled from a man younger than 35 in good health.

In DNA, the CDR3 is TGTGCCAGCAGCGTTCTAAGTACAGATACGCAGTATTTT. Translating gives CASSVLSTDTQYF. J is TRBJ2-3 and V is TRBV9; no reliable D call. This CDR3 spans 13 amino acids. Germline lookup yields CDR1 SGDLS and CDR2 YYNGEE. V was cut by 2 bases and J by 3 bases, with 7 bases left in between. The whole variable domain, remainder taken from reference TRBV9 and TRBJ2-3, is DSGVTQTPKHLITATGQRVTLRCSPRSGDLSVYWYQQSLDQGLQFLIQYYNGEERAKGNILERFSAQQFPDLHSELNLSSLELGDSALYFCASSVLSTDTQYFGPGTRLTVL.